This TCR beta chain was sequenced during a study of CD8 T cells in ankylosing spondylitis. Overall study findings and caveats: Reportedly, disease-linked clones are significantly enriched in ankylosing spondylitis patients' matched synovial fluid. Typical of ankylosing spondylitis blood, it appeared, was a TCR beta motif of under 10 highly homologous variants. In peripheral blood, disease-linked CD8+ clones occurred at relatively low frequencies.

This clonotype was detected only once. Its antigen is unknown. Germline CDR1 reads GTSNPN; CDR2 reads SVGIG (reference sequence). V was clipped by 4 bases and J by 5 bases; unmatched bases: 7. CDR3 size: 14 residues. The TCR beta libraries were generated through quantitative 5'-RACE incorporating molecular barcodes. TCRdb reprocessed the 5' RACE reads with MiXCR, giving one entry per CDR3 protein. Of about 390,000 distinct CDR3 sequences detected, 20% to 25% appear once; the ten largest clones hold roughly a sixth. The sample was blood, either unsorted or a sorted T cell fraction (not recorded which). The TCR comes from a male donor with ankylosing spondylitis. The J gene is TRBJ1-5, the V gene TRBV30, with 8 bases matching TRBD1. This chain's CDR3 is CAWNQQGVDQPQHF. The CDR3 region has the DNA TGTGCCTGGAATCAACAGGGGGTTGATCAGCCCCAGCATTTT.